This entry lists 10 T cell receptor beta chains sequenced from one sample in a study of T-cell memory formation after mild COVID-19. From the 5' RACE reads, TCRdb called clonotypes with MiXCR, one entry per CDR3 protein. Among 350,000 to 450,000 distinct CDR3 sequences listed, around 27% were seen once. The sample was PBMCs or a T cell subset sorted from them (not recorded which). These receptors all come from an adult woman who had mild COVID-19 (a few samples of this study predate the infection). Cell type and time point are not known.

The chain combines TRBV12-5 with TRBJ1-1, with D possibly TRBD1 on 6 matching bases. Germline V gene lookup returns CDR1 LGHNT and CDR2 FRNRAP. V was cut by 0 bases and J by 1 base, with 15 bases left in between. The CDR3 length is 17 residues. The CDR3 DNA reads TGTGCTAGTGGTTTGGTACCGGGCAGGGGAGGGAACACTGAAGCTTTCTTT. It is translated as CASGLVPGRGGNTEAFF.

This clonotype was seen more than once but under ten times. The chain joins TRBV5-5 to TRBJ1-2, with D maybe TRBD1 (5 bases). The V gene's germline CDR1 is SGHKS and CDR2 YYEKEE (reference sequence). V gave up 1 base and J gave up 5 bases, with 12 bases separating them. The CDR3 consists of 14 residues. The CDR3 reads CASSLRQGWYGYTF. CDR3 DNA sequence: TGTGCCAGCAGCTTGAGGCAGGGTTGGTATGGCTACACCTTC.

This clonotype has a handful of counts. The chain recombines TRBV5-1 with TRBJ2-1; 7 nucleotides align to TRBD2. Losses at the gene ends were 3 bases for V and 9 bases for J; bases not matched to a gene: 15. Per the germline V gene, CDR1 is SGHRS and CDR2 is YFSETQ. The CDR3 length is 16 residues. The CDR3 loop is CASSWGEGPPRGEQFF. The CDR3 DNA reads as TGCGCCAGCAGCTGGGGGGAGGGCCCCCCGAGGGGTGAGCAGTTCTTC.

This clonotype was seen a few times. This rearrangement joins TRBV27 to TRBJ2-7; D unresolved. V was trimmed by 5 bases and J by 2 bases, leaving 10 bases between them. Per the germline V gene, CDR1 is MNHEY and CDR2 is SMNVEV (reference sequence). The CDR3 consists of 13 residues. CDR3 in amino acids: CASSKGPTYEQYF. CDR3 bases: TGTGCCAGCAGTAAGGGCCCCACCTACGAGCAGTACTTC.

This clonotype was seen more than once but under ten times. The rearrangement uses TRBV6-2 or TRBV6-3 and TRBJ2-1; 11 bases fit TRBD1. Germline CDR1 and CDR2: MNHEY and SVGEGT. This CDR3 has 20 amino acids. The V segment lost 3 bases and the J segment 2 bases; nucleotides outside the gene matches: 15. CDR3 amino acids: CASSYSGTGGSGRAYNEQFF. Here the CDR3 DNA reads TGTGCCAGCAGTTATTCCGGGACAGGGGGATCCGGGAGGGCCTACAATGAGCAGTTCTTC.

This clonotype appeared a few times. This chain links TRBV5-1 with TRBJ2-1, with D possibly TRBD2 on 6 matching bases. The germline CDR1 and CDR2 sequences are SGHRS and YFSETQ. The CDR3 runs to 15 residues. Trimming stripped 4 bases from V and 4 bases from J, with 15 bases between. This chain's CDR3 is CASSRTDYRYNEQFF. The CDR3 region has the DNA TGCGCCAGCAGCCGCACGGACTACCGGTACAATGAGCAGTTCTTC.

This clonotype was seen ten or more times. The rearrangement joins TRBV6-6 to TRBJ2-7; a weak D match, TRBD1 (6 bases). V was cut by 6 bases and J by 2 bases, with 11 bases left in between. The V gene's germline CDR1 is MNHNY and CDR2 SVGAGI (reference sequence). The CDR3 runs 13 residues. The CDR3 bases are TGTGCCAGCAGAGAGACAGGCACCTACGAGCAGTACTTC. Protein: CASRETGTYEQYF.

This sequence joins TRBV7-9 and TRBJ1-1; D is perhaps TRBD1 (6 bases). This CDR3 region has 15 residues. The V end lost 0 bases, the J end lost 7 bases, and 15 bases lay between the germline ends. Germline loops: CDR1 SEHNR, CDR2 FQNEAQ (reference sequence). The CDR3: CASSLALGGRGEAFF. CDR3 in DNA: TGTGCCAGCAGCTTAGCGTTAGGGGGACGCGGTGAAGCTTTCTTT.

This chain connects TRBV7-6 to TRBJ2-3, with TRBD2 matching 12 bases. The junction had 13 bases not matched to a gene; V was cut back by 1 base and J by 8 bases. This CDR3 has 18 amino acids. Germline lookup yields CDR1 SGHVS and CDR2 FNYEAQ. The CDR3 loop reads CASSLGLGTSGSYGTQYF. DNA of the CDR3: TGTGCCAGCAGCTTAGGTTTGGGGACTAGCGGGTCTTATGGTACGCAGTATTTT.

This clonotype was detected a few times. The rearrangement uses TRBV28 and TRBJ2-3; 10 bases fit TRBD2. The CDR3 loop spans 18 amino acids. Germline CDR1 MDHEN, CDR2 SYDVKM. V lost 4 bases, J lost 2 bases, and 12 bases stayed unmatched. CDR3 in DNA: TGTGCCAGCAGTTCCCGGGGTTTGACTAGCGGGCACACAGATACGCAGTATTTT. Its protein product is CASSSRGLTSGHTDTQYF.